Listed here are 12 T cell receptor beta chains from one sample, sequenced in a study of OX40 agonist ivuxolimab in advanced cancers. The method was immunoSEQ multiplex PCR; TCRdb's version includes in-frame clones alone and lacks a portion of them. The sample yields under 110,000 clones, approximately 90% seen once. Source: CD4+ or CD8+ T cells sorted from blood, taken in a trial of the OX40 agonist ivuxolimab. Source of these receptors: an adult with an advanced solid tumor such as melanoma, head and neck, liver or kidney cancer.

This clone was observed a few times. This chain links TRBV19 with TRBJ1-5; D perhaps matches TRBD1 (6 bases). The germline V gene has CDR1 LNHDA and CDR2 SQIVND (reference sequence). The CDR3 sequence is 15 residues long. With 4 bases removed from V and 7 bases from J, the gap between germline ends came to 17 bases. CDR3 bases: TGTGCCAGTAGTAATGAGGGGGGCCAACGGCAGCCCCAGCATTTT. It is translated as CASSNEGGQRQPQHF. The variable domain in full, completed from reference TRBV19 and TRBJ1-5, reads DGGITQSPKYLFRKEGQNVTLSCEQNLNHDAMYWYRQDPGQGLRLIYYSQIVNDFQKGDIAEGYSVSREKKESFPLTVTSAQKNPTAFYLCASSNEGGQRQPQHFGDGTRLSIL.

CDR3 sequence: CASSLGGLNTGELFF. In DNA, the CDR3 is TGCGCCAGCAGCTTGGGGGGATTGAACACCGGGGAGCTGTTTTTT. The chain couples TRBV5-1 to TRBJ2-2; D not certain. This CDR3 has 15 residues. CDR1 and CDR2 (germline): SGHRS, YFSETQ. The V end was cut by 0 bases, the J end by 1 base, with 7 bases between.

The chain carries TRBV7-3 and TRBJ2-7; 7 positions match TRBD1. Germline V gene lookup returns CDR1 SGHTA and CDR2 FQGTGA. V was clipped by 3 bases and J by 7 bases; unmatched bases: 3. This CDR3 comprises 12 residues. In DNA, the CDR3 is TGTGCCAGCAGCTTCCCAGGGGGTGAGCAGTACTTC. It is translated as CASSFPGGEQYF.

The chain combines TRBV10-3 with TRBJ2-3; either TRBD1 or TRBD2 may fit D (6 bases each). The CDR3 length is 13 residues. Trimming removed 7 bases at V and 4 bases at J, with 12 bases between. The germline V gene encodes CDR1 ENHRY and CDR2 SYGVKD. CDR3: CAITGGLPDTQYF. The CDR3 DNA follows: TGTGCCATCACCGGGGGCTTGCCAGATACGCAGTATTTT.

V gene TRBV19 combines with J gene TRBJ1-5; unclear D gene. Germline CDR1 LNHDA, CDR2 SQIVND (reference sequence). The CDR3 totals 12 residues. The V and J ends lost 3 bases and 6 bases respectively, with 6 bases between them. CDR3 DNA: TGTGCCAGTAGTATCCCGGCTCAGCCCCAGCATTTT. This codes for CASSIPAQPQHF.

V and J are TRBV7-2 and TRBJ1-2, with D possibly matching TRBD1 (6 bases). Deletions cut 6 bases from V and 4 bases from J, with 15 bases between. This CDR3 spans 14 amino acids. Germline values: CDR1 SGHTA, CDR2 FQGNSA. The CDR3 reads CASRPTGLSYGYTF. The CDR3 region has the DNA TGTGCCAGCAGGCCCACAGGGCTATCCTATGGCTACACCTTC. The full variable domain, rest sourced from reference TRBV7-2 and TRBJ1-2, is GAGVSQSPSNKVTEKGKDVELRCDPISGHTALYWYRQSLGQGLEFLIYFQGNSAPDKSGLPSDRFSAERTGGSVSTLTIQRTQQEDSAVYLCASRPTGLSYGYTFGSGTRLTVV.

This chain links TRBV27 with TRBJ2-7, with D unresolved. The CDR3 consists of 12 residues. Trimming removed 3 bases from V and 3 bases from J, with 6 bases in between. The germline V gene has CDR1 MNHEY and CDR2 SMNVEV (reference sequence). CDR3 sequence reads: CASSFVGYEQYF. In nucleotides, the CDR3 is TGTGCCAGCAGTTTCGTCGGCTACGAGCAGTACTTC.

About this clone itself: The same CDR3 arises from other DNA sequences in this sample as well. CDR3 region: CASSSEGYGYTF. CDR3 bases: TGTGCCAGCAGCTCCGAGGGCTATGGCTACACCTTC. This chain uses TRBV11-2 with TRBJ1-2, with unresolved D. The germline CDR1 and CDR2 sequences are SGHAT and FQNNGV. The ends were cut back, 4 bases at V and 4 bases at J, with 7 bases in the middle. This CDR3 region has 12 residues.

The genes are TRBV9 and TRBJ1-3; no clear D gene. Germline V gene lookup returns CDR1 SGDLS and CDR2 YYNGEE. This CDR3 has 17 amino acids. V was trimmed by 1 base and J by 0 bases, leaving 14 bases between them. CDR3 sequence: CASSVMQLMSSGNTIYF. In nucleotides, the CDR3 is TGTGCCAGCAGCGTAATGCAACTAATGAGCTCTGGAAACACCATATATTTT.

The chain recombines TRBV7-9 with TRBJ1-3, with D unclear. V lost 2 bases to trimming and J lost 2 bases, with 10 bases between them. The CDR3 is made up of 15 amino acids. The V gene's germline CDR1 is SEHNR and CDR2 FQNEAQ (reference sequence). The CDR3 DNA sequence: TGTGCCAGCAGCTTAAGCGGGGTCCCTGGAAACACCATATATTTT. Protein product: CASSLSGVPGNTIYF.

The rearrangement uses TRBV10-3 and TRBJ1-1; TRBD1 aligns across 11 bases. Germline CDR1 is ENHRY and CDR2 is SYGVKD. This CDR3 contains 14 residues. V gave up 6 bases and J gave up 4 bases; unmatched junction bases: 4. CDR3 coding DNA: TGTGCCATCAGGGACGGGACAGGGGGCACTGAAGCTTTCTTT. Translation gives CAIRDGTGGTEAFF.

The V and J genes are TRBV7-9 and TRBJ2-7; 8 bases match TRBD2. The CDR3 is made up of 15 amino acids. Trimming at V came to 6 bases and at J to 3 bases, leaving 10 bases not matched to a gene. The germline V gene has CDR1 SEHNR and CDR2 FQNEAQ (reference sequence). In DNA form, the CDR3 reads TGTGCCAGCAGTCAGGGGCTAGCGGGTAACTACGAGCAGTACTTC. The encoded protein is CASSQGLAGNYEQYF.